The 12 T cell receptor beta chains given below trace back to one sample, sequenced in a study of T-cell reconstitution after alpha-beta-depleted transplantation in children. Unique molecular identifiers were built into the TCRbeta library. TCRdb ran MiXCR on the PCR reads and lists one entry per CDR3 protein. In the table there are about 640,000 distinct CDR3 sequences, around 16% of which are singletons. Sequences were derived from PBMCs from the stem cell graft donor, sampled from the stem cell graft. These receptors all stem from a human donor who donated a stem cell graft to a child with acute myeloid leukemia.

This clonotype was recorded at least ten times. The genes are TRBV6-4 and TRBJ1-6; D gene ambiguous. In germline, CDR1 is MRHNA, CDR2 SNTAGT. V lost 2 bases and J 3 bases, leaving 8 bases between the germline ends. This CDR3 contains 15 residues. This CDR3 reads CASSDTPDYNSPLHF. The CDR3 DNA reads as TGTGCCAGCAGTGACACGCCAGACTATAATTCACCCCTCCACTTT.

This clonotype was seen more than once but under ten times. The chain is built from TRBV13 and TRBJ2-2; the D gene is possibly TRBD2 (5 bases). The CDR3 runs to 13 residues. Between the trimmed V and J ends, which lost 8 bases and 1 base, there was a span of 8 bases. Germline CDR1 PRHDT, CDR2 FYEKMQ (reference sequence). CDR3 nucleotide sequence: TGTGCCAGCGGGGAGTTGAACACCGGGGAGCTGTTTTTT. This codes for CASGELNTGELFF.

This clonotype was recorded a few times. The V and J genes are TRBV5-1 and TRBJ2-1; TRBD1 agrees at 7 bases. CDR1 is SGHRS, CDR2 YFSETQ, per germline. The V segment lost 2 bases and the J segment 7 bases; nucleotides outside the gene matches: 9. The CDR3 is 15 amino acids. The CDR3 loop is CASSFWTGGHNEQFF. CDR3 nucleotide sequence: TGCGCCAGCAGCTTTTGGACAGGCGGCCATAATGAGCAGTTCTTC.

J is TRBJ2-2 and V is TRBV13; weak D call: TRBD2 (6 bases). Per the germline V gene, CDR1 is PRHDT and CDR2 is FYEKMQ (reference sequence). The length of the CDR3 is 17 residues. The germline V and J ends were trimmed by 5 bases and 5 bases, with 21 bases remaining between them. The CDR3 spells CASSARAGTRATGELFF. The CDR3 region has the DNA TGTGCCAGCAGCGCCAGGGCCGGGACTCGAGCGACCGGGGAGCTGTTTTTT. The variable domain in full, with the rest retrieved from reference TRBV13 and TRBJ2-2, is AAGVIQSPRHLIKEKRETATLKCYPIPRHDTVYWYQQGPGQDPQFLISFYEKMQSDKGSIPDRFSAQQFSDYHSELNMSSLELGDSALYFCASSARAGTRATGELFFGEGSRLTVL.

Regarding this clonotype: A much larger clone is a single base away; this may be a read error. The CDR3 DNA is TGCGCCAGCAGCCAAGATGGCGGGGACGCCGGGGAGCTGTTTTTT. The encoded protein is CASSQDGGDAGELFF. This sequence joins TRBV4-3 and TRBJ2-2, with D perhaps TRBD2 (6 bases). CDR1 and CDR2 from the germline V gene are LGHNA and YSLEER. CDR3 length: 15 residues. V lost 0 bases, J lost 6 bases, and 11 bases lay in between.

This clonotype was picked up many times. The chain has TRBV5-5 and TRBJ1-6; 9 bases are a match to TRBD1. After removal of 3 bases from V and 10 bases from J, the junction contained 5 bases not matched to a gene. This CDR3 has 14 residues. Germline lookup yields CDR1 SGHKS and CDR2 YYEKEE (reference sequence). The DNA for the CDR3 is TGTGCCAGCAGCTCTGACAGGGGGAGCTCACCCCTCCACTTT. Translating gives CASSSDRGSSPLHF.

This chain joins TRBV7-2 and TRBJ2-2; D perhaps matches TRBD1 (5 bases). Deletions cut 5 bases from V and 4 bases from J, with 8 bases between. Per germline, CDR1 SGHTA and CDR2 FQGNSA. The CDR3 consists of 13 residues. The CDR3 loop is CASSKGITGELFF. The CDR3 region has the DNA TGTGCCAGCAGCAAGGGGATCACCGGGGAGCTGTTTTTT.

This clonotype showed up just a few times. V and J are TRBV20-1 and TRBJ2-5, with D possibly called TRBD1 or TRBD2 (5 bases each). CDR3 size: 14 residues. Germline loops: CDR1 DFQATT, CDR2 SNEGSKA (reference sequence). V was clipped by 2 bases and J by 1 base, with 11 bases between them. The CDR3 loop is CSARRGATQETQYF. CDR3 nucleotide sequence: TGCAGTGCTAGAAGAGGGGCTACCCAAGAGACCCAGTACTTC.

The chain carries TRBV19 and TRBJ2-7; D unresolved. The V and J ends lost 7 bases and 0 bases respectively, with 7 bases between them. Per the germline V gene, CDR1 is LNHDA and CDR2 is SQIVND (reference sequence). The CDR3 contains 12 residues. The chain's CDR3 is CASKGLSYEQYF. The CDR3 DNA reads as TGTGCCAGTAAGGGCCTCTCCTACGAGCAGTACTTC.

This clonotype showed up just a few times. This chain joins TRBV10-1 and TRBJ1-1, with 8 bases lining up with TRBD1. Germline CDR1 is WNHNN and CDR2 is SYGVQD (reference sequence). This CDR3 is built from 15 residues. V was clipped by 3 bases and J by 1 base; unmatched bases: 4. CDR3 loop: CASSDPRGPNTEAFF. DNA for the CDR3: TGCGCCAGCAGTGACCCCAGGGGGCCGAACACTGAAGCTTTCTTT.

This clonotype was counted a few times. As DNA, the CDR3 is TGTGCCAGCTCACCGGGACAGGCTGAGGAGACCCAGTACTTC. This codes for CASSPGQAEETQYF. The chain uses TRBV18 and TRBJ2-5, with 8 bases aligning to TRBD1. Germline loops: CDR1 KGHSH, CDR2 LQKENI. This CDR3 is built from 14 residues. Trimming cost V 3 bases and J 5 bases; bases outside gene matches: 5. Based on the CDR3 plus reference TRBV18 and TRBJ2-5, the full variable domain is NAGVMQNPRHLVRRRGQEARLRCSPMKGHSHVYWYRQLPEEGLKFMVYLQKENIIDESGMPKERFSAEFPKEGPSILRIQQVVRGDSAAYFCASSPGQAEETQYFGPGTRLLVL.

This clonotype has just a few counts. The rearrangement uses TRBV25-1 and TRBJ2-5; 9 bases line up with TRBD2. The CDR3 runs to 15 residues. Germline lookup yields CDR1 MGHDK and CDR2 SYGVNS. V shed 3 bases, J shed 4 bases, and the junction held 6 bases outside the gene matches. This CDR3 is CASSDLAGSGETQYF. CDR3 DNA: TGTGCCAGCAGTGACCTAGCGGGGAGTGGAGAGACCCAGTACTTC.